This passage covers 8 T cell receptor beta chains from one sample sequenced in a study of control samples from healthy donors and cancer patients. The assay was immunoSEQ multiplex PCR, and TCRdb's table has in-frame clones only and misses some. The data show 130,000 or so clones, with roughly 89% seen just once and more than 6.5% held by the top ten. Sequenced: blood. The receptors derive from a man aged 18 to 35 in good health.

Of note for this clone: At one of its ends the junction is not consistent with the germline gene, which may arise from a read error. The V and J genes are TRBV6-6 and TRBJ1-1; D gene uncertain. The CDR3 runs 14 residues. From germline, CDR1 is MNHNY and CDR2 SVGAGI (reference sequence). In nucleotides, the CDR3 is TGTGCCAGCAGTTACGTCGAGGCCAACAGTGAAGCTTTCTTT. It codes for CASSYVEANSEAFF.

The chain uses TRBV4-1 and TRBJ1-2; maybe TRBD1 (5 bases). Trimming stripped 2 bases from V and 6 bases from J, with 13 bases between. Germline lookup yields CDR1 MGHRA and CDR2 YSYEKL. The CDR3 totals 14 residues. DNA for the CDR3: TGCGCCAGCAGCCAACTAGGGGAGGATCATGGCTACACCTTC. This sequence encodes CASSQLGEDHGYTF.

The CDR3 region has the DNA TGTGCCAGCAGGGTAGGGGGGGCAGGAAAAAATTCACCCCTCCACTTT. This sequence encodes CASRVGGAGKNSPLHF. The J gene is TRBJ1-6, the V gene TRBV2; weak D call: TRBD1 (6 bases). V dropped 6 bases and J dropped 7 bases, with 19 bases sitting between them. CDR1 is SNHLY and CDR2 is FYNNEI in the germline V gene. The CDR3 spans 16 residues.

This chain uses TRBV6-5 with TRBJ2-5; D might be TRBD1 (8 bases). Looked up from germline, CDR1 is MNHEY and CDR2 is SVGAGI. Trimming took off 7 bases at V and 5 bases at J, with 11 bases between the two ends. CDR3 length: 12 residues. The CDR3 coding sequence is TGTGCCAGCAAACAGGGGGGGGAGACCCAGTACTTC. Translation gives CASKQGGETQYF.

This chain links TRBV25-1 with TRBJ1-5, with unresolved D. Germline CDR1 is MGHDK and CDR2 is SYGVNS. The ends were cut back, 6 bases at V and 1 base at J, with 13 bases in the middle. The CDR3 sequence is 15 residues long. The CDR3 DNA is TGTGCCAGCAGCCCCAGCCAAGAAAGCAATCAGCCCCAGCATTTT. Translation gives CASSPSQESNQPQHF.

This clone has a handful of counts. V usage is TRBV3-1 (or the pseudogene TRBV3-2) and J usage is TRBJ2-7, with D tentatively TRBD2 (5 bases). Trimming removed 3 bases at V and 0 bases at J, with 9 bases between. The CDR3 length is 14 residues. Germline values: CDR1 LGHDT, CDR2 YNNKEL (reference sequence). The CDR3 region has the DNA TGTGCCAGCAGCCAGCGGACTTACTCCTACGAGCAGTACTTC. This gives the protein CASSQRTYSYEQYF.

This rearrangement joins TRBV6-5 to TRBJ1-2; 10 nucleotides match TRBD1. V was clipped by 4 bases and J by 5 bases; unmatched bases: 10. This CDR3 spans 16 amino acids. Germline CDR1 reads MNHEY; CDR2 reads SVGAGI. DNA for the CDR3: TGTGCCAGCAGTTCCAGGACAGGGGGGGTGATGTATGGCTACACCTTC. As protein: CASSSRTGGVMYGYTF.

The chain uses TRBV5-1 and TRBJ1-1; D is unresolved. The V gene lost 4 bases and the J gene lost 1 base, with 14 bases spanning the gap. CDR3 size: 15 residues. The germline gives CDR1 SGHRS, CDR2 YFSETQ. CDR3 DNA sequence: TGCGCCAGCAGCCAATATGACACGGGGAACACTGAAGCTTTCTTT. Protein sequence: CASSQYDTGNTEAFF.